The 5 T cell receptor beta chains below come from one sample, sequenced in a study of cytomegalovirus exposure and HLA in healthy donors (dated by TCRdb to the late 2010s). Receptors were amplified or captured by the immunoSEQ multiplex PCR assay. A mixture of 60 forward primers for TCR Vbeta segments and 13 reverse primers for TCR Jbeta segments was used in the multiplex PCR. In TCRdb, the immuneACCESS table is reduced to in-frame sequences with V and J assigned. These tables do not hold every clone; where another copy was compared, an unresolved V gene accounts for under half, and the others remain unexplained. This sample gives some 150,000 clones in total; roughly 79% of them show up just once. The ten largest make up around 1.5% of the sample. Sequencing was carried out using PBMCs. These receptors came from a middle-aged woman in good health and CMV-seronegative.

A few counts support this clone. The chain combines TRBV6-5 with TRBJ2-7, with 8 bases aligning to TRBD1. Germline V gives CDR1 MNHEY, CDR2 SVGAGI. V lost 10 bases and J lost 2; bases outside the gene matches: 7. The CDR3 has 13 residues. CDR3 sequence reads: CATGQGNTYEQYF. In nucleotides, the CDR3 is TGTGCCACCGGACAGGGAAACACCTACGAGCAGTACTTC.

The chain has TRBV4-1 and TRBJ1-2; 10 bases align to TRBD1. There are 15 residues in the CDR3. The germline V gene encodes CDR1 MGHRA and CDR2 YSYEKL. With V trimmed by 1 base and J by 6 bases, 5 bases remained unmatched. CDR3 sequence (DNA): TGCGCCAGCAGCCAAGGACAGGGGGCGGCTGATGGCTACACCTTC. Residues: CASSQGQGAADGYTF.

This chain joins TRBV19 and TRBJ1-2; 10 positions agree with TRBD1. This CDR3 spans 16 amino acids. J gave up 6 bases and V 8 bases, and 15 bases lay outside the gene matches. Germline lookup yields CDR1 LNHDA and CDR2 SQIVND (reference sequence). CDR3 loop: CASGPRTGTGVNGYTF. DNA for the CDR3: TGTGCCAGTGGCCCTAGGACCGGGACAGGGGTGAATGGCTACACCTTC.

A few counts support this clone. The CDR3 sequence is CASRLGQVDSTEAFF. The CDR3 DNA reads as TGTGCCAGCAGGCTGGGACAGGTCGACTCCACTGAAGCTTTCTTT. This chain links TRBV6-5 with TRBJ1-1, with 8 bases identical to TRBD1. Germline CDR1 MNHEY, CDR2 SVGAGI. V trimming: 6 bases; J trimming: 4 bases; junction bases outside the gene matches: 10. There are 15 residues in the CDR3.

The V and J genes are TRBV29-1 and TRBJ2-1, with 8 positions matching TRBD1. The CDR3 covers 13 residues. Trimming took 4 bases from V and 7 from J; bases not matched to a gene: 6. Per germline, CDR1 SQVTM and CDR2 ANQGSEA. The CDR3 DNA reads TGCAGCGTTGGGCAGGGGGCTTGGAATGAGCAGTTCTTC. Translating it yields CSVGQGAWNEQFF.